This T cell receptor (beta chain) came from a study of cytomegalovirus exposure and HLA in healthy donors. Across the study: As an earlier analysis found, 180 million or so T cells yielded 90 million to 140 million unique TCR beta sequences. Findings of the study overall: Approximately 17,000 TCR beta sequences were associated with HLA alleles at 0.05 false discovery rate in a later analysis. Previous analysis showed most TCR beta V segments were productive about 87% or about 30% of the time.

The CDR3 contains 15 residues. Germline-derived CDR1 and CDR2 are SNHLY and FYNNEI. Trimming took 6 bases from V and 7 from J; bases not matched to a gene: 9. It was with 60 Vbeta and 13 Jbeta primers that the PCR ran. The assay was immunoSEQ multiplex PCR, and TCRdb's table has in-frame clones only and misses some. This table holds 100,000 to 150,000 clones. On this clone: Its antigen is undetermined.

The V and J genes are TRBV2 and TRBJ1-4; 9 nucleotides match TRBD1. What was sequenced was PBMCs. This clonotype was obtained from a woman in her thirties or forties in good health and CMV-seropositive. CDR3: CASRKTGGFAEKLFF. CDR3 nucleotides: TGTGCCAGCAGGAAGACAGGGGGGTTTGCTGAAAAACTGTTTTTT.